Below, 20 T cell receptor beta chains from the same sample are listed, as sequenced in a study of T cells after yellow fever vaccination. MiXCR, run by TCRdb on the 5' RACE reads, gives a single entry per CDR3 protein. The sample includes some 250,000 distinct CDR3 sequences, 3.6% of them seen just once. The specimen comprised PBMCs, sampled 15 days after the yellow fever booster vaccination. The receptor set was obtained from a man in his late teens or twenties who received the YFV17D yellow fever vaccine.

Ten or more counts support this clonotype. The CDR3: CASIRGAEETQYF. The CDR3 DNA sequence: TGTGCCAGCATCCGCGGGGCAGAAGAGACCCAGTACTTC. The genes are TRBV12-3 or TRBV12-4 and TRBJ2-5, with a tentative D call TRBD2 (6 bases). CDR3 size: 13 residues. V dropped 7 bases and J dropped 3 bases, with 12 bases sitting between them.

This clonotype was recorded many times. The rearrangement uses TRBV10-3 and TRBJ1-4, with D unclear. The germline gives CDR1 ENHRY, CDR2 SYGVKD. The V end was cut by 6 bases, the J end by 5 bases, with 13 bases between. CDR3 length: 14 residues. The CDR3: CAISRTDENEKLFF. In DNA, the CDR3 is TGTGCCATCAGCAGGACCGACGAAAATGAAAAACTGTTTTTT.

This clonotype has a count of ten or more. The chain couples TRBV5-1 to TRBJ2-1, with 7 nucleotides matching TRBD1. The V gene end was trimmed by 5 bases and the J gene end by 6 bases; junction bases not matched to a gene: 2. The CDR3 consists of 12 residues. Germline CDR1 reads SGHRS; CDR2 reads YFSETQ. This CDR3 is CASRTGTNEQFF. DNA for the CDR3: TGCGCCAGCAGGACAGGGACCAATGAGCAGTTCTTC. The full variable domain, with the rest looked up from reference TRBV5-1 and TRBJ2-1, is KAGVTQTPRYLIKTRGQQVTLSCSPISGHRSVSWYQQTPGQGLQFLFEYFSETQRNKGNFPGRFSGRQFSNSRSEMNVSTLELGDSALYLCASRTGTNEQFFGPGTRLTVL.

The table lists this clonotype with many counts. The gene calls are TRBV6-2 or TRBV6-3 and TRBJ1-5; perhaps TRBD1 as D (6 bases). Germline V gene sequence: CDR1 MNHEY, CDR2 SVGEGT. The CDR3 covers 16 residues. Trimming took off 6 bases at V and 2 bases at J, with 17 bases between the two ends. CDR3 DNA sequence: TGTGCCAGCAGCCCCGCAGGGGAAGGGCGCAATCAGCCCCAGCATTTT. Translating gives CASSPAGEGRNQPQHF.

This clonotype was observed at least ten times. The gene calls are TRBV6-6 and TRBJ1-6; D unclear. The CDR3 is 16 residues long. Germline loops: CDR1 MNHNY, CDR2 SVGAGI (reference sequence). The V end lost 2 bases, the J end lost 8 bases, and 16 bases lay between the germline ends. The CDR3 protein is CASSYVVGKGDSPLHF. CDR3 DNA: TGTGCCAGCAGTTACGTTGTCGGGAAGGGCGATTCACCCCTCCACTTT.

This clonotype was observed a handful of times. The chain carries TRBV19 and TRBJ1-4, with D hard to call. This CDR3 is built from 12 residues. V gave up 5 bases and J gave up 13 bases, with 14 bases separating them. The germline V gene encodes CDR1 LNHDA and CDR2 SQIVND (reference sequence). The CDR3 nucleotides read TGTGCCAGTAGTTTTCTCCTACAGCCACTGTTTTTT. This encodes CASSFLLQPLFF.

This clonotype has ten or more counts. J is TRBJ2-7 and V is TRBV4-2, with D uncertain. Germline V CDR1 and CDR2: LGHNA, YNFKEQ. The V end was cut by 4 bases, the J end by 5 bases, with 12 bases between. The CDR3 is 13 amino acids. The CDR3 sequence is CASSPQHGDEQYV. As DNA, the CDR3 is TGTGCCAGCAGCCCCCAGCATGGGGACGAGCAGTACGTC.

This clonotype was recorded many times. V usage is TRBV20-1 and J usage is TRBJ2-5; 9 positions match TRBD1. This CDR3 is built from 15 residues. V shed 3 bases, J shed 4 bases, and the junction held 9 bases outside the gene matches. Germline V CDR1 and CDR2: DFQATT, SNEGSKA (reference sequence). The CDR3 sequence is CSASWRDRVLETQYF. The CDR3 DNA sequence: TGCAGTGCTAGTTGGAGGGACAGGGTTTTAGAGACCCAGTACTTC.

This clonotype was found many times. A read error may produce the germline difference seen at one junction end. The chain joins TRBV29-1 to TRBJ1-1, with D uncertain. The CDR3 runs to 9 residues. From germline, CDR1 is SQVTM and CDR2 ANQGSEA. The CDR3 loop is CSVEDYREF. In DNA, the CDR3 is TGCAGCGTTGAAGATTACAGAGAATTT.

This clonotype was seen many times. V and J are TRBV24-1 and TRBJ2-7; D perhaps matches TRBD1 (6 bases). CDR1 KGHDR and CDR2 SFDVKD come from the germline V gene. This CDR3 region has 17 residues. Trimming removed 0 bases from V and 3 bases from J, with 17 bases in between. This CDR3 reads CATSDLSENRDGYEQYV. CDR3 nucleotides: TGTGCCACCAGTGATTTGTCTGAGAACAGGGACGGCTACGAGCAGTACGTC.

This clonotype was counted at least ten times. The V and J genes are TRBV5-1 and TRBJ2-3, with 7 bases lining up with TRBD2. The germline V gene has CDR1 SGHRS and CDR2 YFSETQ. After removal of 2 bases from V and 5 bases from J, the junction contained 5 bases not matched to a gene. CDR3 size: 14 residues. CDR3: CASSFRGEEDTQYF. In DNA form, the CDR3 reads TGCGCCAGCAGCTTCCGGGGGGAGGAAGATACGCAGTATTTT.

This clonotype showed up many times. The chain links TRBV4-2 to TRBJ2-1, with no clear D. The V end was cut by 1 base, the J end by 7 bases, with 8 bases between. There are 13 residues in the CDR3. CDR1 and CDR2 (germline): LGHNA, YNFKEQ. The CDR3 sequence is CASSQGYNNEQFF. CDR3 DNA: TGTGCCAGCAGCCAAGGCTACAATAATGAGCAGTTCTTC.

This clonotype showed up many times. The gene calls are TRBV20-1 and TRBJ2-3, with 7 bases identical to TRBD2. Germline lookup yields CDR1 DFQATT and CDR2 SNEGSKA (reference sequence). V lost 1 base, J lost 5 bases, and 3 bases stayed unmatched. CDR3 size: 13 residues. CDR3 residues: CSARGGGGDTQYF. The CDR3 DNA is TGCAGTGCTAGAGGCGGGGGAGGAGATACGCAGTATTTT.

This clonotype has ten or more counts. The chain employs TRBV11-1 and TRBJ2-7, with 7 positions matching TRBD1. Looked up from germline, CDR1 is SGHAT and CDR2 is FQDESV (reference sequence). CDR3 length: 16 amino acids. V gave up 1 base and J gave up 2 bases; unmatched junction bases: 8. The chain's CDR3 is CASSLETGAFPYEQYF. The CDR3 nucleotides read TGTGCCAGCAGCTTAGAAACAGGGGCCTTTCCCTACGAGCAGTACTTC.

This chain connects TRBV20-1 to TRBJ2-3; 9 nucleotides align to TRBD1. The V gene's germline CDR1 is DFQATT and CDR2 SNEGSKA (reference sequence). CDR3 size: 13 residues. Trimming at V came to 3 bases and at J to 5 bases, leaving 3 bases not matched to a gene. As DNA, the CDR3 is TGCAGTGCTAGCGGGACAGGGATAGATACGCAGTATTTT. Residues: CSASGTGIDTQYF.

CDR3 in DNA: TGTGCCAGCAGCCCCGAGACAGGGGCTAACGGGGAGCTGTTTTTT. Translated: CASSPETGANGELFF. The rearrangement uses TRBV7-3 and TRBJ2-2; 8 bases match TRBD1. The V gene end was trimmed by 5 bases and the J gene end by 7 bases; junction bases not matched to a gene: 9. This CDR3 is built from 15 residues. Per germline, CDR1 SGHTA and CDR2 FQGTGA.

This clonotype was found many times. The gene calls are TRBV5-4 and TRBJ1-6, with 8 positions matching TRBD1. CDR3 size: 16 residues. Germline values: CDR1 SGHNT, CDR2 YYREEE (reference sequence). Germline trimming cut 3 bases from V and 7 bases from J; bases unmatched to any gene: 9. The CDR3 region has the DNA TGTGCCAGCAGCTCCGACAGCAGGGGGCTGAATTCACCCCTCCACTTT. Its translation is CASSSDSRGLNSPLHF.

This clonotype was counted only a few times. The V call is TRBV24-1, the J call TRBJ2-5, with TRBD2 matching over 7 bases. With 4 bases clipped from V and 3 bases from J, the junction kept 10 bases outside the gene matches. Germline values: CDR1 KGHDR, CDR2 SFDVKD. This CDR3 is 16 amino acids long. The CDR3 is CATSEGLAAFKETQYF. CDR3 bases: TGTGCCACCAGTGAAGGGCTAGCGGCATTTAAAGAGACCCAGTACTTC.

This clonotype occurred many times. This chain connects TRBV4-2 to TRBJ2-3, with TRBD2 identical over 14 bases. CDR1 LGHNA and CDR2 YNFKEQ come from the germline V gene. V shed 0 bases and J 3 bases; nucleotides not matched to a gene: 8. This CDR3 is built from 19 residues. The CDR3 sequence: CASSQDLRLAGGTTDTQYF. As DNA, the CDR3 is TGTGCCAGCAGCCAAGATCTCAGACTAGCGGGGGGGACGACAGATACGCAGTATTTT.

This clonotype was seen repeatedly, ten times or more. DNA for the CDR3: TGTGCCAGCAGTTTCTCCGACCGCGAGCAGTACGTC. Encoded protein: CASSFSDREQYV. The chain combines TRBV6-1 with TRBJ2-7; D uncertain. Germline assignment: CDR1 MNHNS and CDR2 SASEGT. V was clipped by 5 bases and J by 6 bases, with 11 bases between them. This CDR3 is built from 12 residues.